This T cell receptor beta chain was found in a study of cytomegalovirus exposure and HLA in healthy donors. Across the study: Findings of an earlier analysis included 117 million unique TCR beta sequences from around 180 million T cells. General study points: Reported results showed that the classifier diagnosed cytomegalovirus status with high specificity and sensitivity. One variant, a missense change in DCLRE1C, was linked in a later analysis to TCR beta V- and J-gene trimming. TRBV6-2, TRBV6-3 and some other V segments were unresolvable in 87-base-pair reads.

Concerning this clone itself: Its antigen is still unknown.

Use of 60 Vbeta and 13 Jbeta primers characterized the PCR. TCRdb's table, derived via immunoSEQ multiplex PCR, lists solely in-frame clones and lacks some. The profile covers 95,000 to 110,000 clones, with around 76% appearing a single time and approximately 2.2% taken by the ten largest. Looked up from germline, CDR1 is SGHAT and CDR2 is FQNNGV. Trimming took 6 bases from V and 3 from J; bases not matched to a gene: 9. The CDR3 is 15 amino acids. Sequencing input: PBMCs. The chain couples TRBV11-2 to TRBJ2-5; 8 positions agree with TRBD2. The receptor's source is a man in his late teens or twenties in good health and CMV-seronegative. CDR3 protein: CASRASRGGEETQYF. The CDR3 nucleotides are TGTGCCAGCAGGGCGAGCCGGGGGGGGGAAGAGACCCAGTACTTC.